This TCR beta chain was identified during a study of cytomegalovirus exposure and HLA in healthy donors. This clone was seen repeatedly, ten times or more. Antigen: not known. Regarding the study as a whole: In a later analysis, HLA-C alleles had the fewest associated TCRs, DRB1 alleles the most.

60 Vbeta and 13 Jbeta primers were used in PCR. Data came from immunoSEQ multiplex PCR; TCRdb stores just in-frame clones and leaves some out. The sample includes roughly 160,000 clones, approximately 85% of them seen just once. CDR1 is MRHNA and CDR2 is SNTAGT in the germline V gene. V lost 3 bases and J lost 9; bases outside the gene matches: 7. The CDR3 spans 15 residues. The sequencing sample was made of PBMCs. J is TRBJ1-6 and V is TRBV6-4, with 8 bases lining up with TRBD1. The clonotype was recovered from a man between 18 and 35 years old in good health and CMV-seropositive. The CDR3 DNA is TGTGCCAGCAGTGAAACAAGCACAGGGGGTTCACCCCTCCACTTT. It is translated as CASSETSTGGSPLHF.